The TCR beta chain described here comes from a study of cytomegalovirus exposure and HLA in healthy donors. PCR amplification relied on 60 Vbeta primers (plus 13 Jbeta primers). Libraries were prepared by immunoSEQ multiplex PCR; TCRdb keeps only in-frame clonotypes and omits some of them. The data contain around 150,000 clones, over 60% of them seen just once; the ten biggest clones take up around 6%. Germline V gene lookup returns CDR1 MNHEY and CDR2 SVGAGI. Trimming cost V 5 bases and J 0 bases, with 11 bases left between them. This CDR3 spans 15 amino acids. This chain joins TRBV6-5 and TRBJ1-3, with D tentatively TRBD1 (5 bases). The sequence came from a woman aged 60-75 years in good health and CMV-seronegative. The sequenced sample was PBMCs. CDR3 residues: CASSITGDSGNTIYF. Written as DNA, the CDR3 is TGTGCCAGCAGTATCACAGGTGACTCTGGAAACACCATATATTTT.